The following is a TCR beta chain sequence with its context. Assay used: immunoSEQ multiplex PCR; TCRdb lists only in-frame clones, some missing. This table has 190,000 or so clones, 87% appearing once. Between the trimmed V and J ends, which lost 7 bases and 5 bases, there was a span of 14 bases. This CDR3 is 12 amino acids long. Germline V gives CDR1 GTSNPN, CDR2 SVGIG (reference sequence). This entry is derived from a study of blood T cell repertoires in COVID-19. This TCR was sampled from a man aged 55 to 69 who had recovered from COVID-19. The chain combines TRBV30 with TRBJ2-5; tentatively, D is TRBD1 (7 bases). Sequencing was performed on peripheral blood. Here the CDR3 DNA reads TGTGCCTTCAGGGGGGCGGGGGAGACCCAGTACTTC. Protein product: CAFRGAGETQYF.